Reported below is one T cell receptor (beta chain). Its target is not known. TCRdb's copy holds only in-frame clones and misses some; the assay was immunoSEQ multiplex PCR. The sample holds some 13,000 clones, approximately 90% seen once. The data are from a study of T cell clonotyping in hematopoietic cell transplantation. Findings and caveats of the study: Pathologically expanded recipient clonotypes increased progressively from day 30 to day 180 as diversity fell.

The germline V gene encodes CDR1 SGHTA and CDR2 FQGNSA. This CDR3 comprises 15 residues. Trimming cost V 5 bases and J 5 bases, with 18 bases left between them. The sample was peripheral blood mononuclear cells. The chain uses TRBV7-2 and TRBJ2-5; tentatively, D is TRBD1 (6 bases). The receptor's source is a man younger than 45 in good health. Some clones in this sample may be carry-over from other donors' samples. The CDR3 nucleotides are TGTGCCAGCAGCCTTCACAGGGCGGCTCCGGAGACCCAGTACTTC. Its protein is CASSLHRAAPETQYF.